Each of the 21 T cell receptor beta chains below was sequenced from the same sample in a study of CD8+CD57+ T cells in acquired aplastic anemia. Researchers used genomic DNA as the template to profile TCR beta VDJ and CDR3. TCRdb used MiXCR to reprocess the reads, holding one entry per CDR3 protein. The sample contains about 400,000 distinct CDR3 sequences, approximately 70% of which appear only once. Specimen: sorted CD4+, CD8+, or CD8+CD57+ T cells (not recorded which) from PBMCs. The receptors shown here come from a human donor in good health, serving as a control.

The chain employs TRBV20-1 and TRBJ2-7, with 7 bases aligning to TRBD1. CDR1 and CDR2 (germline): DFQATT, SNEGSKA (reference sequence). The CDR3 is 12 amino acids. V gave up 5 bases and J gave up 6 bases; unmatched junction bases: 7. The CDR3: CSARTSGGEQYF. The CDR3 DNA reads TGCAGTGCTCGCACTTCAGGGGGCGAGCAGTACTTC.

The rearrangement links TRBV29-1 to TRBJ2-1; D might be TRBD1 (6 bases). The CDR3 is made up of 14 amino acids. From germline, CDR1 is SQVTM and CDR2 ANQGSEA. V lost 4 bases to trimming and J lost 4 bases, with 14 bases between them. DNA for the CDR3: TGCAGCGTTGCTCCCGAGACAGGTTACAATGAGCAGTTCTTC. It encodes CSVAPETGYNEQFF.

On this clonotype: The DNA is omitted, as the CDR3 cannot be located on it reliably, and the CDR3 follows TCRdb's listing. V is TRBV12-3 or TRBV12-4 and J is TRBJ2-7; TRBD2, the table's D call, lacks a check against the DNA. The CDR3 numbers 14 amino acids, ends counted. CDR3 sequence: CASSLAGGSQYFGF.

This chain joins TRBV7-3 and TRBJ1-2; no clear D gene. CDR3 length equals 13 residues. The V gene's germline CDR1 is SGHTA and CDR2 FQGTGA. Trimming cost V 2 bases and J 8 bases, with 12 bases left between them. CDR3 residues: CASSLGSLGGYTF. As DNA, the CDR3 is TGTGCCAGCAGCTTAGGAAGTTTGGGAGGCTACACCTTC. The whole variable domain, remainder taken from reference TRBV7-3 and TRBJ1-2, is GAGVSQTPSNKVTEKGKYVELRCDPISGHTALYWYRQSLGQGPEFLIYFQGTGAADDSGLPNDRFFAVRPEGSVSTLKIQRTERGDSAVYLCASSLGSLGGYTFGSGTRLTVV.

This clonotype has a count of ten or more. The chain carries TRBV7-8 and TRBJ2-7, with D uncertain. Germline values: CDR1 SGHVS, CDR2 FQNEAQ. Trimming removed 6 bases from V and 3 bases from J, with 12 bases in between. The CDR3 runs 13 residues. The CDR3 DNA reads TGTGCCAGCAGACTACAAGGTAACTACGAGCAGTACTTC. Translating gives CASRLQGNYEQYF.

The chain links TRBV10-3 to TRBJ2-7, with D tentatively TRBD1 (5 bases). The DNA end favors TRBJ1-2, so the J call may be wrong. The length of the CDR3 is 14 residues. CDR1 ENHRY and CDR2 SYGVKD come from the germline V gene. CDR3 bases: TGTGCCATCAGTGAGCCCAACAGGAGCTATGAGTACACCTTC. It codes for CAISEPNRSYEYTF.

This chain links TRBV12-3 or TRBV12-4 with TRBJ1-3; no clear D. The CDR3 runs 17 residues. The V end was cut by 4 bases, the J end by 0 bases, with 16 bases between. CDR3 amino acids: CASSSGSPLSSGNTIYF. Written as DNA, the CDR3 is TGTGCCAGCAGTTCCGGGTCCCCCTTGAGCTCTGGAAACACCATATATTTT.

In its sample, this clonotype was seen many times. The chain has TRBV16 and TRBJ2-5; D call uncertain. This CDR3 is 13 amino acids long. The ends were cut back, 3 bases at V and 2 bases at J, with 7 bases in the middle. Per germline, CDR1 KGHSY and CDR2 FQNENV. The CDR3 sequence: CASSQAPQETQYF. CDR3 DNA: TGTGCCAGCAGCCAGGCACCGCAAGAGACCCAGTACTTC. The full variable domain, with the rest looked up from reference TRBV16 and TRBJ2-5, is GEEVAQTPKHLVRGEGQKAKLYCAPIKGHSYVFWYQQVLKNEFKFLISFQNENVFDETGMPKERFSAKCLPNSPCSLEIQATKLEDSAVYFCASSQAPQETQYFGPGTRLLVL.

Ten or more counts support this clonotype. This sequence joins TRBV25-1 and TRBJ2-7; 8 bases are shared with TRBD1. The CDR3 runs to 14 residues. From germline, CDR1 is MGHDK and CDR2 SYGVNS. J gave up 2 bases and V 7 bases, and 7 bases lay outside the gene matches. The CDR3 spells CASISADRAYEQYF. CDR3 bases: TGTGCCAGCATTTCAGCGGACAGGGCCTACGAGCAGTACTTC.

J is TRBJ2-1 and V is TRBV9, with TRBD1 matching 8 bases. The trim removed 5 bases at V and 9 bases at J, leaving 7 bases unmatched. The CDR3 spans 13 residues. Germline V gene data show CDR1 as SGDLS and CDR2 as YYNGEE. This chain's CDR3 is CASRKDRGAEQFF. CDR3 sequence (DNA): TGTGCCAGCAGGAAAGACAGGGGTGCTGAGCAGTTCTTC.

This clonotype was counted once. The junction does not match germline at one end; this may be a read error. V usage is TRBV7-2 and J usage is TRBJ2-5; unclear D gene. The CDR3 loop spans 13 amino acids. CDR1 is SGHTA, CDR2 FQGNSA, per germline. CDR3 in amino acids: CASSLGMQETQYF. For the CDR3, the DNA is TGTGCCAGCAGCTTGGGAATGCAAGAAACCCAGTACTTC.

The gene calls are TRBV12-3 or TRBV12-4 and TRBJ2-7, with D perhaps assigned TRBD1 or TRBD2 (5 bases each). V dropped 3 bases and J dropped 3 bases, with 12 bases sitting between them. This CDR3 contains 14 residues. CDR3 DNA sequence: TGTGCCAGCAGTTTTCCGGGACCGAACTACGAGCAGTACTTC. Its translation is CASSFPGPNYEQYF.

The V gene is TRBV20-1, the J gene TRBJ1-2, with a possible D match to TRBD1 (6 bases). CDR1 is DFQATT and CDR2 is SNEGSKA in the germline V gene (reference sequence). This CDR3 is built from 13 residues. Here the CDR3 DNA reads TGCAGCGGTAAACGAAGGGACAACCAAGGCTACACCTTC. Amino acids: CSGKRRDNQGYTF.

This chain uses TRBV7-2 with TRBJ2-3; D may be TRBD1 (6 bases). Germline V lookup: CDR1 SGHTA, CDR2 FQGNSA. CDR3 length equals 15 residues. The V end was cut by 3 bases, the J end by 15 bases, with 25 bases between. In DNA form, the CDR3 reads TGTGCCAGCAGCTTGAACCGGGACACACTAAACTATGGCTATTTT. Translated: CASSLNRDTLNYGYF.

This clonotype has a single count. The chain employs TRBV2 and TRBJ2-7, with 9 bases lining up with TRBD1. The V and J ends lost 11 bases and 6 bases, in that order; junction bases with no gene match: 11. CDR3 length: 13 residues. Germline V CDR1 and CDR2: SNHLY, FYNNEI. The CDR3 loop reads CARRGTGSAEQYF. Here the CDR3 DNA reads TGTGCCCGCCGGGGGACAGGGTCAGCCGAGCAGTACTTC.

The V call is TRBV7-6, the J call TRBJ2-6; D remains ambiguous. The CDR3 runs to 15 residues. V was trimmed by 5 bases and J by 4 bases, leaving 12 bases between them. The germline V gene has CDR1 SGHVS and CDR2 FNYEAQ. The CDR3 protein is CASSSVAGGANVLTF. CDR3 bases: TGTGCCAGCAGCAGCGTGGCAGGCGGGGCCAACGTCCTGACTTTC.

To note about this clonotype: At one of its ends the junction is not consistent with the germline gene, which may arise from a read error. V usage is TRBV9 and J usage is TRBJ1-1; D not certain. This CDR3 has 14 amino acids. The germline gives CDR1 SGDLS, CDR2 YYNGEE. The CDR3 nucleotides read TGCGCCAGCAGCGCCGATAAAGCGAACACTGAAGCTTTCTTT. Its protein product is CASSADKANTEAFF.

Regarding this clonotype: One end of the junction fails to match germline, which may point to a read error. CDR3 bases: TGTGCTAGCAGCTTAGGGGGAGCGGGGGGACAAGAGGCCTTC. This gives the protein CASSLGGAGGQEAF. The chain links TRBV7-7 to TRBJ2-5; 9 bases fit TRBD2. The germline V gene encodes CDR1 SSHAT and CDR2 FNYEAQ (reference sequence). The CDR3 is made up of 14 amino acids.

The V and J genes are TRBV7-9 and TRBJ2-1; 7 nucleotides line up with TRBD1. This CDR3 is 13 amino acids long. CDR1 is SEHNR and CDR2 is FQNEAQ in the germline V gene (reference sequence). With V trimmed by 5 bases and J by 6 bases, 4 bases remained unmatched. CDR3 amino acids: CASSPWDSNEQFF. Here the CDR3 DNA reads TGTGCCAGCAGCCCGTGGGACAGCAATGAGCAGTTCTTC.

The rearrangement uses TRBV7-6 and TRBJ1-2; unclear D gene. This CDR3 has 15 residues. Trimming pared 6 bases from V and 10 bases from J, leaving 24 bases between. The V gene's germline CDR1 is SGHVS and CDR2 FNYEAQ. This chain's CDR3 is CASRRWGRRTEAYTF. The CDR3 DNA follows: TGTGCCAGCAGGCGCTGGGGAAGGCGTACCGAAGCCTACACCTTC.

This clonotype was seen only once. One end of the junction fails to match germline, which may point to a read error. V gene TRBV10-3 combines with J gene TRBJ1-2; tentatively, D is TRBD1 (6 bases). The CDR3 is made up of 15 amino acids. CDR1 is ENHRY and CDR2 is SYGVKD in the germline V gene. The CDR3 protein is CASSCGGRSIYGYTF. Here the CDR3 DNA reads TGTGCCAGCAGTTGCGGGGGCCGCTCTATCTATGGCTACACCTTC.